The 2 T cell receptor beta chains below were found in one sample sequenced in a study of blood T cell repertoires in COVID-19. Sequencing was performed with immunoSEQ multiplex PCR; in TCRdb, only in-frame clones are kept and a portion is missing. The sample holds 250,000 to 350,000 clones, 75% to 90% seen once. Sequencing input: peripheral blood. The source is a woman aged 25 to 45 who had recovered from COVID-19.

The chain recombines TRBV7-9 with TRBJ2-7; 13 bases map to TRBD2. Germline CDR1 and CDR2: SEHNR and FQNEAQ (reference sequence). The length of the CDR3 is 16 residues. V shed 4 bases and J 5 bases; nucleotides not matched to a gene: 8. CDR3 coding DNA: TGTGCCAGCAGCTCTCTACTAGCGGGGGGGCCCCACGAGCAGTACTTC. Encoded protein: CASSSLLAGGPHEQYF.

With respect to this clone: Different DNA sequences within this sample yield the same CDR3. The V and J genes are TRBV6-5 and TRBJ1-1; maybe TRBD1 (5 bases). The V gene's germline CDR1 is MNHEY and CDR2 SVGAGI. The CDR3 loop spans 14 amino acids. V lost 2 bases and J 1 base, leaving 8 bases between the germline ends. The CDR3 region is CASSYGGGNTEAFF. For the CDR3, the DNA is TGTGCCAGCAGTTACGGGGGAGGGAACACTGAAGCTTTCTTT.